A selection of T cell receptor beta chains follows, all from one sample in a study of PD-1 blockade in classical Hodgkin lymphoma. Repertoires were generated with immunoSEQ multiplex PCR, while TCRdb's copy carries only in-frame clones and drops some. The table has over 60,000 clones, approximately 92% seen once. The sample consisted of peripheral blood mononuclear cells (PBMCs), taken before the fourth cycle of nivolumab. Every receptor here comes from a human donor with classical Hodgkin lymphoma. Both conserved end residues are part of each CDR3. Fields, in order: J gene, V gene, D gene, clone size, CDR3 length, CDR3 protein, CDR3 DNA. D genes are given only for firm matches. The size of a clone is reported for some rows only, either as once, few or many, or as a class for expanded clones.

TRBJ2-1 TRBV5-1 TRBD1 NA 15 CASTKGQGAVDEQFF TGCGCCAGCACAAAGGGACAGGGGGCTGTCGATGAGCAGTTCTTC
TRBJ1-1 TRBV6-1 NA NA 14 CASSSQQKYTEAFF TGTGCCAGCAGTTCCCAACAGAAGTACACTGAAGCTTTCTTT
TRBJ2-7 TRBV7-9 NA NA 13 CASSPGARYEQYF TGTGCCAGCAGCCCCGGGGCTCGTTACGAGCAGTACTTC
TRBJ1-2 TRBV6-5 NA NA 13 CASSYGGLFGYTF TGTGCCAGCAGTTACGGCGGACTATTCGGCTACACCTTC
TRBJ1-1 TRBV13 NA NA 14 CASSGRGLNTEAFF TGTGCCAGCAGCGGCAGGGGCTTAAACACTGAAGCTTTCTTT
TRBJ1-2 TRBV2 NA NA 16 CASSEEGWGRNYGYTF TGTGCCAGCAGTGAAGAAGGGTGGGGCCGTAACTATGGCTACACCTTC
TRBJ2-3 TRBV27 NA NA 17 CASTPYPPREATDTQYF TGTGCCAGCACCCCTTACCCCCCAAGGGAGGCCACAGATACGCAGTATTTT
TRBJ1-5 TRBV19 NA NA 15 CASSIVAQLNQPQHF TGTGCCAGTAGTATAGTGGCGCAGCTAAATCAGCCCCAGCATTTT
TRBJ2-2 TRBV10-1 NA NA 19 CASSESLLPGVTNTGELFF TGCGCCAGCAGTGAGTCTTTGCTACCGGGGGTTACGAACACCGGGGAGCTGTTTTTT
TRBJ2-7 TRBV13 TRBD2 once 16 CASSSYRTSGVYEQYF TGTGCCAGCAGCTCTTACCGGACTAGCGGAGTATACGAGCAGTACTTC
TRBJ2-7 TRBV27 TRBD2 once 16 CASSLRGLEPTYEQYF TGTGCCAGCAGTTTACGAGGACTAGAACCTACCTACGAGCAGTACTTC
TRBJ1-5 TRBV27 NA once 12 CASSLLGQPQHF TGTGCCAGCAGTCTCCTGGGACAGCCCCAGCATTTT
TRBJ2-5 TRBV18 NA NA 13 CASSPGQQETQYF TGTGCCAGCTCACCAGGACAGCAAGAGACCCAGTACTTC
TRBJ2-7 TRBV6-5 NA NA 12 CASSFNMGEQYF TGTGCCAGCAGTTTTAACATGGGCGAGCAGTACTTC
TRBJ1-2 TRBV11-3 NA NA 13 CASSRGADGGYTF TGTGCCAGCAGCCGAGGGGCGGATGGTGGCTACACCTTC
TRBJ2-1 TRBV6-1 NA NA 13 CASSEGSGGQEFF TGTGCCAGCAGTGAGGGGTCCGGGGGTCAAGAGTTCTTC
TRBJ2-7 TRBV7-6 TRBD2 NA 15 CASSPASGSSYEQYF TGTGCCAGCAGTCCAGCTAGCGGGAGCTCCTACGAGCAGTACTTC
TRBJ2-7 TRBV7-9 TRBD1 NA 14 CASSFTDRGHEQYF TGTGCCAGCAGCTTTACCGACAGGGGCCACGAGCAGTACTTC
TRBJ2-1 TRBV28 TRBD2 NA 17 CASSLHRLAGGLNEQFF TGTGCCAGCAGTCTACACCGACTAGCGGGGGGTTTAAATGAGCAGTTCTTC
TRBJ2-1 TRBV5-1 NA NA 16 CASSLVSSSPYNEQFF TGCGCCAGCAGCTTGGTTTCTAGCTCGCCCTACAATGAGCAGTTCTTC
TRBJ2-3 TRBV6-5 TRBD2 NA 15 CASTLAGGSPDTQYF TGTGCCAGCACTTTAGCGGGAGGGTCCCCAGATACGCAGTATTTT
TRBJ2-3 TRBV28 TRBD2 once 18 CASTTRGRLAGGTDTQYF TGTGCCAGCACCACTCGTGGCAGACTAGCGGGAGGGACAGATACGCAGTATTTT
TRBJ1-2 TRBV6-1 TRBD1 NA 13 CASSARGHYGYTF TGTGCCAGCAGTGCCAGGGGGCACTATGGCTACACCTTC
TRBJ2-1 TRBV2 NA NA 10 CASSESEQFF TGTGCCAGCAGTGAGAGTGAGCAGTTCTTC
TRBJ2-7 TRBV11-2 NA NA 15 CASSLTSGLSYEQYF TGTGCCAGCAGCCTAACCTCGGGACTCAGCTACGAGCAGTACTTC
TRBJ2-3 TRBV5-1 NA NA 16 CASTRSGTDISDTQYF TGCGCCAGCACACGAAGCGGGACAGACATTTCAGATACGCAGTATTTT
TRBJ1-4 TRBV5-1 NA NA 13 CASSGEDSEKLFF TGCGCCAGCAGCGGAGAGGACAGCGAAAAACTGTTTTTT
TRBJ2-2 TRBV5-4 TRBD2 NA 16 CASSLRRGAGAGELFF TGTGCCAGCAGCTTGAGGCGGGGGGCGGGTGCCGGGGAGCTGTTTTTT
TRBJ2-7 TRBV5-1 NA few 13 CASSLSGGDEQYF TGCGCCAGCAGCTTGTCCGGGGGAGACGAGCAGTACTTC
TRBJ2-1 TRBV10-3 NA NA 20 CAISEPNPDHRASLYNEQFF TGTGCCATCAGTGAGCCAAACCCGGATCACAGGGCGTCCTTATACAATGAGCAGTTCTTC
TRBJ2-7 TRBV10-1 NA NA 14 CAIISGTSSYEQYF TGCGCCATCATTTCGGGGACCAGCTCCTACGAGCAGTACTTC